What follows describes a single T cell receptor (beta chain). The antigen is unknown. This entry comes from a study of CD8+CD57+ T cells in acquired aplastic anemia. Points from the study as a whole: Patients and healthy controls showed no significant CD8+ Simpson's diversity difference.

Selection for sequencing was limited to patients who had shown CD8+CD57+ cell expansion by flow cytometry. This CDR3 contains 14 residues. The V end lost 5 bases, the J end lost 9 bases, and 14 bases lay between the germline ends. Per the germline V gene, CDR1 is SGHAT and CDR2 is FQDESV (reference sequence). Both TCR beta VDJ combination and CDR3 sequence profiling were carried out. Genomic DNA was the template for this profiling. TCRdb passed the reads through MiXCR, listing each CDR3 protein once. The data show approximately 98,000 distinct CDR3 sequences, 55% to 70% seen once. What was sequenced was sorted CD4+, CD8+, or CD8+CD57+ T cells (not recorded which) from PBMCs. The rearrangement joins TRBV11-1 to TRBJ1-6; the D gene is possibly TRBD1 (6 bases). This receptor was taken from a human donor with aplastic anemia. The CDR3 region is CASSRQESTSPLHF. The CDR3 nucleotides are TGTGCCAGCAGCCGACAGGAAAGTACTTCACCCCTCCACTTT.